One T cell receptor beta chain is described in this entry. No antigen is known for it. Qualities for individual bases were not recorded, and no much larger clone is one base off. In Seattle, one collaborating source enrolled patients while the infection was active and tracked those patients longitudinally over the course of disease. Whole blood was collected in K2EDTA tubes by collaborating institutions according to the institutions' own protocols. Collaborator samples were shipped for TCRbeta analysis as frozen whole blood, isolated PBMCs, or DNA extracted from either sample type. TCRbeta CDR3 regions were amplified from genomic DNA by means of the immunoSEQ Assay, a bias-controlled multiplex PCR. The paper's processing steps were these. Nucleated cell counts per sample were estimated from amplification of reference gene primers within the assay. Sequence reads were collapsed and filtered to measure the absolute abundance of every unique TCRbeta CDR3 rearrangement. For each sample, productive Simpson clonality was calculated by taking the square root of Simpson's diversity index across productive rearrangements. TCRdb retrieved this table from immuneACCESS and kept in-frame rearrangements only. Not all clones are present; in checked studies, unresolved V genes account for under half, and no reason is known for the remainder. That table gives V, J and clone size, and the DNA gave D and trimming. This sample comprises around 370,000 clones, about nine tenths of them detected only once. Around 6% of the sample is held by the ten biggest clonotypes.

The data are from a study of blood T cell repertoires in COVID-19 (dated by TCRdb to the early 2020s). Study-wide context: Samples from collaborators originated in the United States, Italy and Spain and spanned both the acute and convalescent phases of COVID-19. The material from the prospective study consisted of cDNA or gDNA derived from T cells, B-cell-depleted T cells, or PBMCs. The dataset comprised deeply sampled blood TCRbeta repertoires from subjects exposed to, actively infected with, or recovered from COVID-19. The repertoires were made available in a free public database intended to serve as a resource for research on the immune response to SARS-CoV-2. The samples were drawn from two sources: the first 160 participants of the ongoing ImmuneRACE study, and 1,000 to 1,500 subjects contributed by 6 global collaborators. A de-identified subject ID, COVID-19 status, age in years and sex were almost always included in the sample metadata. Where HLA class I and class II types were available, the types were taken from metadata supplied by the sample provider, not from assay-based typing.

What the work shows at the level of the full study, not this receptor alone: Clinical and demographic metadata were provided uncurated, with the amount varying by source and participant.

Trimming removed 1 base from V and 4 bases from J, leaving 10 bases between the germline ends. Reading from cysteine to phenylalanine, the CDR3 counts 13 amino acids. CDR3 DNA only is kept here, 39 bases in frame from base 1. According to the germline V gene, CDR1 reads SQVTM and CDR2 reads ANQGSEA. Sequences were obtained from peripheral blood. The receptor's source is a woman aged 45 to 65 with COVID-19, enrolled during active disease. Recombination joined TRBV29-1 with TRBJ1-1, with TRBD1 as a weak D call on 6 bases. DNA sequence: TGCAGCGTTGAAGCGACAGGCCGCACTGAAGCTTTCTTT. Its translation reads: CSVEATGRTEAFF.